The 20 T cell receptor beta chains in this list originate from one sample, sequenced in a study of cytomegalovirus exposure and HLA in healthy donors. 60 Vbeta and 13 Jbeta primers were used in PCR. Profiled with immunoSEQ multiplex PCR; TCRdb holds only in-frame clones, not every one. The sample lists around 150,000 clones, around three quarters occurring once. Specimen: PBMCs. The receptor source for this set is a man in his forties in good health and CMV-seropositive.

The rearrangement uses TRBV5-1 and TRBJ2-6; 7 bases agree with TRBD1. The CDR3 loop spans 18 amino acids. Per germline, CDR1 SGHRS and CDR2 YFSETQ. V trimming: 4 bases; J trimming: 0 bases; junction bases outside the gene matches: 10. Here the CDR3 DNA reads TGCGCCAGCAGCCCCCGGGACAGCTTCTTCTCTGGGGCCAACGTCCTGACTTTC. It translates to CASSPRDSFFSGANVLTF.

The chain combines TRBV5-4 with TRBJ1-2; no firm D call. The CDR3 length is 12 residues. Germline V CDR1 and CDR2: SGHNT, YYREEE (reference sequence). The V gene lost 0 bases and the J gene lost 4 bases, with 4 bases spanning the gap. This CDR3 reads CASSLDSYGYTF. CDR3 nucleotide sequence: TGTGCCAGCAGCTTGGACAGCTATGGCTACACCTTC.

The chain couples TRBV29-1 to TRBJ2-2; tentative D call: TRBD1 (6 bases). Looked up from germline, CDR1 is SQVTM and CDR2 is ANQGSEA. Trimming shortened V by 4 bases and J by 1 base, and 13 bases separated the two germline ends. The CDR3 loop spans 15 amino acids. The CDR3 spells CSVGRSGENTGELFF. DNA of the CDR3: TGCAGCGTTGGGAGGTCAGGGGAGAACACCGGGGAGCTGTTTTTT.

The CDR3 protein is CASSLYPSGSSYEQYF. CDR3 DNA sequence: TGTGCCAGCAGCTTATACCCTAGCGGGAGCTCCTACGAGCAGTACTTC. The chain has TRBV7-8 and TRBJ2-7; 10 bases are shared with TRBD2. J gave up 0 bases and V 2 bases, and 4 bases lay outside the gene matches. The CDR3 loop spans 16 amino acids. Germline CDR1 reads SGHVS; CDR2 reads FQNEAQ.

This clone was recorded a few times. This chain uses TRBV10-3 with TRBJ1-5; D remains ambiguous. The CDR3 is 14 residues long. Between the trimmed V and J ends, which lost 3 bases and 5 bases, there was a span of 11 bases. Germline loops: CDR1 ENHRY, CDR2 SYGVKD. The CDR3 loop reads CAISDPPVDQPQHF. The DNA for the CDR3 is TGTGCCATCAGTGATCCCCCGGTGGATCAGCCCCAGCATTTT.

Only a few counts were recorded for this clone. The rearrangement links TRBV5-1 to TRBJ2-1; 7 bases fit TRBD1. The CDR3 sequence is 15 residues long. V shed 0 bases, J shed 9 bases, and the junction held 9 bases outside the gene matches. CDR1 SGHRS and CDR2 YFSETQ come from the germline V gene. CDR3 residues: CASSLEASNRGEQFF. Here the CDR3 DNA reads TGCGCCAGCAGCTTGGAGGCTAGCAACAGGGGTGAGCAGTTCTTC.

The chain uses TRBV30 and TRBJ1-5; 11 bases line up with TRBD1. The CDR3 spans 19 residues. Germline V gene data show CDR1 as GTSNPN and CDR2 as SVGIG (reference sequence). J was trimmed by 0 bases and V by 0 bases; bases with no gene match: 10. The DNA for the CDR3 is TGTGCCTGGAGTGTACAGAGGACAGGGGGCTGGTCTAGCAATCAGCCCCAGCATTTT. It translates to CAWSVQRTGGWSSNQPQHF.

The CDR3, as DNA: TGTGCCAGCAGCTCCCTAGCGGGGGCTTCCTACGAGCAGTACTTC. This codes for CASSSLAGASYEQYF. The chain uses TRBV11-2 and TRBJ2-7, with 10 positions matching TRBD2. Germline V gene lookup returns CDR1 SGHAT and CDR2 FQNNGV. This CDR3 is built from 15 residues. The junction had 4 bases not matched to a gene; V was cut back by 4 bases and J by 1 base.

In DNA form, the CDR3 reads TGTGCCAGCAGTCGACTAGCGACCCAAGAGACCCAGTACTTC. Translation: CASSRLATQETQYF. This chain joins TRBV28 and TRBJ2-5; the match to TRBD2 covers 8 bases. Germline CDR1 and CDR2: MDHEN and SYDVKM. V shed 5 bases, J shed 1 base, and the junction held 3 bases outside the gene matches. This CDR3 contains 14 residues.

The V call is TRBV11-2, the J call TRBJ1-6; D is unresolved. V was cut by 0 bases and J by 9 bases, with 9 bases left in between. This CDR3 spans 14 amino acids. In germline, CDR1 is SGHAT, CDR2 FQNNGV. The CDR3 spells CASSLEGGSSPLHF. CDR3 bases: TGTGCCAGCAGCTTAGAGGGAGGGAGTTCACCCCTCCACTTT.

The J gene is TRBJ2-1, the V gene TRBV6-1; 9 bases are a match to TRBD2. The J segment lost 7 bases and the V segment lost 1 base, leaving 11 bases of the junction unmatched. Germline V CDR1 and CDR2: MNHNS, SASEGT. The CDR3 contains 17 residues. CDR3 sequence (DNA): TGTGCCAGCAGTGAAGACCTAGCGGGACTTTTACGAAATGAGCAGTTCTTC. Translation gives CASSEDLAGLLRNEQFF.

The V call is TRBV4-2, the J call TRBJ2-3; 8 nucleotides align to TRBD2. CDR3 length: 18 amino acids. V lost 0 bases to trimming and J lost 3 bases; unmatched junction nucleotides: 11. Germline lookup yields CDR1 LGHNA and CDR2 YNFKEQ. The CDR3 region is CASSQETGSGRVTDTQYF. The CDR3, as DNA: TGTGCCAGCAGCCAAGAAACCGGGAGCGGGAGAGTAACAGATACGCAGTATTTT.

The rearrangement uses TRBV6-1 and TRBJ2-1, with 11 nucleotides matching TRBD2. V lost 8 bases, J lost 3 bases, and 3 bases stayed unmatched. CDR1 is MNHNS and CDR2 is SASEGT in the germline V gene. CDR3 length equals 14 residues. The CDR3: CASHTSGSYNEQFF. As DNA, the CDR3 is TGTGCCAGCCATACTAGCGGGAGCTACAATGAGCAGTTCTTC.

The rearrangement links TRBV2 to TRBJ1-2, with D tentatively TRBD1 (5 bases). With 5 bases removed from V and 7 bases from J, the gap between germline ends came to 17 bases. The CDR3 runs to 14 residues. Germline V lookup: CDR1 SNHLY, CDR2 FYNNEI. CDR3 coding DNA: TGTGCCAGCAGTCGGGGACTAATCTCCTTTGGCTACACCTTC. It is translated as CASSRGLISFGYTF.

The CDR3 here is CAGGDAAVQETQYF. The DNA for the CDR3 is TGTGCCGGAGGGGACGCCGCCGTCCAAGAGACCCAGTACTTC. This chain uses TRBV7-9 with TRBJ2-5, with D tentatively TRBD2 (6 bases). CDR3 length: 14 amino acids. The V and J ends lost 11 bases and 1 base respectively, with 17 bases between them. Germline CDR1 and CDR2: SEHNR and FQNEAQ (reference sequence). Full variable domain (outside the CDR3, taken from reference TRBV7-9 and TRBJ2-5): DTGVSQNPRHKITKRGQNVTFRCDPISEHNRLYWYRQTLGQGPEFLTYFQNEAQLEKSRLLSDRFSAERPKGSFSTLEIQRTEQGDSAMYLCAGGDAAVQETQYFGPGTRLLVL.

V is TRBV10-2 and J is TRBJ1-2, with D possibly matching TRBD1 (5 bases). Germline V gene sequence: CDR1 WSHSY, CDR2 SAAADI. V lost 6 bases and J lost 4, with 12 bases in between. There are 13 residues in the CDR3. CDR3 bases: TGCGCCAGCAGCAAAGGGGCCTTCTATGGCTACACCTTC. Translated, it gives CASSKGAFYGYTF.

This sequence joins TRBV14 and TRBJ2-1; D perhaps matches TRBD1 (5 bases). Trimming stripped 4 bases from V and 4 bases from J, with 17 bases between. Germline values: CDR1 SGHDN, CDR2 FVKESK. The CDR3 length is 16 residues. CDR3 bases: TGTGCCAGCAGCCTCGACAAAGGGGTGGGGTACAATGAGCAGTTCTTC. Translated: CASSLDKGVGYNEQFF.

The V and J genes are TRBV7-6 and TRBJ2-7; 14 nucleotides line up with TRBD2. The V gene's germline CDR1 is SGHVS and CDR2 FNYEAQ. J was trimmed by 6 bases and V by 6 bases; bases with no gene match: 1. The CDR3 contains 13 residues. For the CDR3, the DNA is TGTGCCAGCAGAGGACTAGCGGGAGGCGAGCAGTACTTC. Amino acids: CASRGLAGGEQYF.

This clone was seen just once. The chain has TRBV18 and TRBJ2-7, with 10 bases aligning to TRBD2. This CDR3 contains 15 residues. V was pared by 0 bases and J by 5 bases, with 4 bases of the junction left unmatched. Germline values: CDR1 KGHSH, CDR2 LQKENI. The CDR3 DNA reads TGTGCCAGCTCACCACCAATAACTAGCGGGGACGAGCAGTACTTC. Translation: CASSPPITSGDEQYF.

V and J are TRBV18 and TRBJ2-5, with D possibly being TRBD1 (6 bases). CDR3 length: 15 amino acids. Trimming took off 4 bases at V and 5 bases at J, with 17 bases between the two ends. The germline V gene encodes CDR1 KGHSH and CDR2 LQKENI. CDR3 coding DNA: TGTGCCAGCTCACAATATTCAGGGGATCTGGAGACCCAGTACTTC. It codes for CASSQYSGDLETQYF.